Below, one T cell receptor beta chain is given with its context. Its specificity is not known. Germline loops: CDR1 SEHNR, CDR2 FQNEAQ (reference sequence). The CDR3 runs 14 residues. Per individual sample, eight separate reactions were used to make cDNA. During cDNA synthesis, UMIs that each contained a 6-nucleotide sample barcode were added by means of template switching. With the 5' RACE reads reprocessed, TCRdb shows one record per CDR3 protein and no DNA. Recorded for this sample: 140,000 to 150,000 distinct CDR3 sequences. The entry originates in a study of monozygotic twins with inflammatory bowel disease. Overall study findings and caveats: Among IBD patients, TCRbeta diversity (inverse Simpson) was lower than in healthy co-twins.

The sample was blood. The TCR originated in a human donor with ulcerative colitis or Crohn's disease, or a healthy co-twin of an affected twin (not recorded which). The chain combines TRBV7-9 with TRBJ1-2; with no DNA, the TCRdb D assignment of TRBD1 cannot be verified. CDR3 sequence: CASSNWTGDYGYTF.